These 8 T cell receptor beta chains were sequenced from one sample in a study of regulatory T cells in long-lasting Graves disease (dated by TCRdb to the early 2020s). Reading the label with the study, this specimen's time point is: newly diagnosed GD, antithyroid drugs for less than 3 months. For both TCR sequencing and RNA sequencing, RNA was extracted from PBMCs using TRIzol. The library was prepared using multiplex PCR. These reads were obtained on an Illumina HiSeq 4000. To build TCR beta libraries, CDR3 regions were amplified by Arm-PCR using iRepertoire HTBI primers. TCRdb took the public reads, trimmed them with fastp at Q25, ran MiXCR for clone calling and kept in-frame beta chains. Each entry is one CDR3 protein sequence, shown with its most common DNA and genes. The sample yields roughly 610,000 distinct CDR3 sequences; roughly 15% were counted once. The ten largest clones add up to 15% to 20% of the sample.

The sample was also reused in another study, on T cells in Graves' hyperthyroidism and ophthalmopathy.

Here the sequenced sample was peripheral blood mononuclear cells (PBMCs), taken at new diagnosis, from a patient treated with antithyroid drugs. These receptors were obtained from a woman aged 30 to 39 with Graves disease. Donor details come from another sample of the same person, matched by shared clones.

At least ten counts were recorded for this clonotype. V gene TRBV15 combines with J gene TRBJ1-4, with D possibly being TRBD1 (5 bases). CDR3 length: 16 residues. V lost 0 bases to trimming and J lost 8 bases, with 16 bases between them. Germline V gene sequence: CDR1 LNHNV, CDR2 YYDKDF (reference sequence). CDR3 sequence reads: CATSRDYRGKEEKLFF. CDR3 coding DNA: TGTGCCACCAGCAGAGATTACCGGGGGAAAGAGGAAAAACTGTTTTTT. The variable domain in full, completed from reference TRBV15 and TRBJ1-4, reads DAMVIQNPRYQVTQFGKPVTLSCSQTLNHNVMYWYQQKSSQAPKLLFHYYDKDFNNEADTPDNFQSRRPNTSFCFLDIRSPGLGDTAMYLCATSRDYRGKEEKLFFGSGTQLSVL.

The chain combines TRBV5-1 with TRBJ1-2, with 8 bases aligning to TRBD1. The ends lost 0 bases at V and 8 bases at J; junction bases unmatched: 6. CDR3 length: 14 amino acids. The germline V gene has CDR1 SGHRS and CDR2 YFSETQ. DNA of the CDR3: TGCGCCAGCAGCTTGGTGACAGGGGTTAGGGGCTACACCTTC. As protein: CASSLVTGVRGYTF.

CDR3 protein: CASSPDLTGAGNTIYF. The CDR3 nucleotides read TGTGCCAGCTCACCGGACCTCACAGGGGCTGGAAACACCATATATTTT. The genes are TRBV18 and TRBJ1-3, with 7 bases fitting TRBD1. V trimming: 3 bases; J trimming: 2 bases; junction bases outside the gene matches: 7. The CDR3 covers 16 residues. Looked up from germline, CDR1 is KGHSH and CDR2 is LQKENI.

This clonotype has at least ten counts. The chain has TRBV7-2 and TRBJ2-7, with 8 bases aligning to TRBD2. V trimming: 0 bases; J trimming: 7 bases; junction bases outside the gene matches: 8. Germline CDR1 reads SGHTA; CDR2 reads FQGNSA. There are 15 residues in the CDR3. DNA of the CDR3: TGTGCCAGCAGCTTAGCGGTCGGGAGGGCCTGGGAGCAGTACTTC. It translates to CASSLAVGRAWEQYF.

This clonotype was counted ten times or more. J is TRBJ2-7 and V is TRBV12-3 or TRBV12-4; D is unclear. V shed 6 bases and J shed 2 bases, with 5 bases lying between them. There are 11 residues in the CDR3. Written as DNA, the CDR3 is TGTGCCAGCAGGGCTGCCTACGAGCAGTACTTC. The encoded protein is CASRAAYEQYF.

This chain joins TRBV14 and TRBJ1-4, with D perhaps matching TRBD1 (5 bases). The CDR3 has 13 amino acids. The germline CDR1 and CDR2 sequences are SGHDN and FVKESK. V was cut by 2 bases and J by 7 bases, with 8 bases left in between. Here the CDR3 reads CASSQKRGEKLFF. The CDR3 DNA reads TGTGCCAGCAGCCAAAAGAGGGGTGAAAAACTGTTTTTT.

The chain has TRBV3-1 and TRBJ1-1, with unresolved D. V lost 0 bases, J lost 1 base, and 3 bases lay in between. From germline, CDR1 is LGHDT and CDR2 YNNKEL (reference sequence). This CDR3 has 13 residues. The CDR3 DNA reads as TGTGCCAGCAGCCAAGAGGAGAACACTGAAGCTTTCTTT. It yields the protein CASSQEENTEAFF.

This clonotype was counted ten times or more. V is TRBV27 and J is TRBJ1-6; D unclear. Germline-derived CDR1 and CDR2 are MNHEY and SMNVEV (reference sequence). This CDR3 has 15 residues. V lost 2 bases to trimming and J lost 7 bases, with 12 bases between them. The CDR3 is CASSLARVLNSPLHF. CDR3 in DNA: TGTGCCAGCAGTTTAGCCCGGGTGCTAAATTCACCCCTCCACTTT.